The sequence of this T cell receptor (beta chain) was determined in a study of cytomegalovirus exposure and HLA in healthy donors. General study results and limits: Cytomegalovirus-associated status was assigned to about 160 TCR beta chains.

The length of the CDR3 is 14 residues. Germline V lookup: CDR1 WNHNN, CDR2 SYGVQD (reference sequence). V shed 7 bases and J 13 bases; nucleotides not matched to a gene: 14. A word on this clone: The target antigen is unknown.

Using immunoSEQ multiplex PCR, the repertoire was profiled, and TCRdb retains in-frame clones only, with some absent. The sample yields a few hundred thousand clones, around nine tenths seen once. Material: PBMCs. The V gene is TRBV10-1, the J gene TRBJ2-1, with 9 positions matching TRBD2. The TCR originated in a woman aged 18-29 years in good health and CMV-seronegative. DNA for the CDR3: TGCGCCAGCATTAAGGAGCGGGAGGCCAATTCCCAGTTCTTC. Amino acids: CASIKEREANSQFF.